This T cell receptor (beta chain) was recovered during a study of shared clonotypes between healthy human individuals. Of note for this clone: Its antigen is still unknown.

Generated by immunoSEQ multiplex PCR, the TCRdb table keeps only in-frame clones and is missing some. The data contain some 600,000 clones, approximately 96% of them seen just once; the ten biggest clones take up about 0.12%. Regarding the study as a whole: Naive subsets, compared against memory subsets, generally had larger estimated richness values.

Naive CD8 cells were CD45RO-negative, positively selected for CCR7, excluding terminally differentiated effector memory CD45RA+ cells. Donors, without exception, were Caucasian adults residing in Nashville, Tennessee. The CDR3 is 13 residues long. The junction had 2 bases not matched to a gene; V was cut back by 7 bases and J by 0 bases. Germline V gene sequence: CDR1 WSHSY, CDR2 SAAADI. This receptor was identified in a woman between 25 and 40 years old in good health. J is TRBJ1-2 and V is TRBV10-2; 7 positions agree with TRBD1. The sample was naive CD8+ T cells sorted from blood. This CDR3 reads CASNRGANYGYTF. DNA of the CDR3: TGCGCCAGCAACAGGGGAGCTAACTATGGCTACACCTTC.